The TCR beta chain described here comes from a study of blood T cells in healthy people across ages. There are 15 residues in the CDR3. Looked up from germline, CDR1 is SGHRS and CDR2 is YFSETQ. The V gene end was trimmed by 0 bases and the J gene end by 1 base; junction bases not matched to a gene: 4. For the second PCR, which ran for roughly 7 to 11 cycles, a sample-barcoded 5' primer and a J-beta primer mix were used. MiXCR, run by TCRdb on the 5' RACE reads, gives a single entry per CDR3 protein. The sample has 850,000 to 1,000,000 distinct CDR3 sequences, roughly 52% seen once. This clonotype was picked up many times.

The receptor was derived from a man under 40 in good health. The specimen sequenced was blood. The chain employs TRBV5-1 and TRBJ2-7, with TRBD1 matching over 7 bases. CDR3 amino acids: CASSLEGTASYEQYF. CDR3 nucleotide sequence: TGCGCCAGCAGCTTGGAAGGGACAGCGTCCTACGAGCAGTACTTC.